This T cell receptor beta chain comes out of a study of glioma-infiltrating T cells. Study-level background: Target coverage was roughly 4.5- to 11-fold for 950,000 to 1,000,000 blood T cells.

TCR alpha and beta CDR3 regions were amplified from RNA using iRepertoire nested multiplex PCR. One entry per CDR3 protein, called by TCRdb with MiXCR from the multiplex PCR reads. The sample carries a few hundred thousand distinct CDR3 sequences, about two fifths recorded once. Study-level results: Only very few CDR3 sequences appeared in both tissue and blood.

To note about this clonotype: The antigen is not known.

Trimming took off 8 bases at V and 8 bases at J, with 9 bases between the two ends. The CDR3 covers 11 residues. What was sequenced was glioma tissue, nonneoplastic brain tissue, or PBMCs (not recorded which). The chain has TRBV12-3 or TRBV12-4 and TRBJ1-4; no clear D gene. The source is a human donor with low-grade glioma or glioblastoma, undergoing nonglioma brain surgery, or in good health (not recorded which). The DNA for the CDR3 is TGTGCCAGCGCATCTGGGGAAAAACTGTTTTTT. Protein product: CASASGEKLFF.